The 14 T cell receptor beta chains given below trace back to one sample, sequenced in a study of blood T cell repertoires in COVID-19. Repertoires were generated with immunoSEQ multiplex PCR, while TCRdb's copy carries only in-frame clones and drops some. The sample holds roughly 200,000 clones, 90% to 95% seen once. The sequenced sample consisted of peripheral blood. These receptors all stem from a man in his thirties or forties with COVID-19, enrolled during active disease.

The rearrangement joins TRBV12-3 or TRBV12-4 to TRBJ1-4, with 8 bases matching TRBD1. The V gene end was trimmed by 5 bases and the J gene end by 6 bases; junction bases not matched to a gene: 2. The CDR3 is 13 amino acids. The CDR3 region is CASSNRGYEKLFF. CDR3 DNA: TGTGCCAGCAGTAACAGGGGGTATGAAAAACTGTTTTTT.

The chain is built from TRBV6-5 and TRBJ1-4; 7 positions match TRBD1. The CDR3 has 15 residues. Germline assignment: CDR1 MNHEY and CDR2 SVGAGI. The ends lost 6 bases at V and 5 bases at J; junction bases unmatched: 9. The CDR3 DNA reads as TGTGCCAGCAGAGGGATCCGGGACAGAAATGAAAAACTGTTTTTT. The encoded protein is CASRGIRDRNEKLFF.

The rearrangement joins TRBV4-1 to TRBJ1-4, with unresolved D. The germline gives CDR1 MGHRA, CDR2 YSYEKL. The CDR3 loop spans 16 amino acids. Deletions cut 3 bases from V and 0 bases from J, with 11 bases between. In nucleotides, the CDR3 is TGCGCCAGCAGCCAGTTTACATTTGCAACTAATGAAAAACTGTTTTTT. This sequence encodes CASSQFTFATNEKLFF.

J is TRBJ1-5 and V is TRBV2; 7 bases align to TRBD1. This CDR3 has 14 amino acids. The germline V gene encodes CDR1 SNHLY and CDR2 FYNNEI. Trimming at V came to 3 bases and at J to 5 bases, leaving 4 bases not matched to a gene. The CDR3 reads CASSDGRGHQPQHF. The CDR3 DNA sequence: TGTGCCAGCAGTGATGGAAGGGGGCATCAGCCCCAGCATTTT.

The chain uses TRBV11-3 and TRBJ2-1; D perhaps matches TRBD2 (6 bases). The CDR3 totals 16 residues. In germline, CDR1 is SGHNT, CDR2 YENEEA. Trimming shortened V by 5 bases and J by 5 bases, and 19 bases separated the two germline ends. The CDR3 region has the DNA TGTGCCAGCAGCCCCAGCGGGCGTCTTCGAGACAATGAGCAGTTCTTC. It is translated as CASSPSGRLRDNEQFF.

This clone was observed a single time. V usage is TRBV12-5 and J usage is TRBJ2-1; weak D call: TRBD1 (7 bases). CDR3 size: 15 residues. V lost 1 base, J lost 4 bases, and 11 bases lay in between. Germline V gene sequence: CDR1 LGHNT, CDR2 FRNRAP. For the CDR3, the DNA is TGTGCTAGTGGTTTGGGGAGGGGGCGATACAATGAGCAGTTCTTC. It yields the protein CASGLGRGRYNEQFF.

This rearrangement joins TRBV9 to TRBJ2-5, with 7 bases matching TRBD2. The germline CDR1 and CDR2 sequences are SGDLS and YYNGEE. V trimming: 0 bases; J trimming: 1 base; junction bases outside the gene matches: 6. This CDR3 is built from 16 residues. This CDR3 is CASSVVPRGSQETQYF. In nucleotides, the CDR3 is TGTGCCAGCAGCGTAGTGCCGCGGGGGAGCCAAGAGACCCAGTACTTC.

The chain has TRBV5-1 and TRBJ1-1; D gene unclear. Germline V gives CDR1 SGHRS, CDR2 YFSETQ. The CDR3 contains 15 residues. The ends were cut back, 4 bases at V and 6 bases at J, with 19 bases in the middle. CDR3 residues: CASSQRGGIGPEAFF. Written as DNA, the CDR3 is TGCGCCAGCAGCCAAAGAGGAGGGATCGGCCCTGAAGCTTTCTTT.

The chain carries TRBV5-1 and TRBJ1-1, with 7 positions matching TRBD1. Trimming cost V 7 bases and J 1 base; bases outside gene matches: 10. This CDR3 region has 15 residues. The germline CDR1 and CDR2 sequences are SGHRS and YFSETQ. The CDR3 DNA is TGCGCCAGCGGGCGGGACAGCGTAAAGAACACTGAAGCTTTCTTT. Translation gives CASGRDSVKNTEAFF.

The CDR3 sequence: CASSQRAGGRTDTQYF. The DNA for the CDR3 is TGTGCCAGCAGCCAACGAGCGGGGGGGCGTACAGATACGCAGTATTTT. This chain uses TRBV4-2 with TRBJ2-3; 10 bases line up with TRBD2. The V gene's germline CDR1 is LGHNA and CDR2 YNFKEQ. This CDR3 is built from 16 residues. V dropped 2 bases and J dropped 3; count of bases not matched to a gene: 5.

The chain uses TRBV6-5 and TRBJ1-1; the D gene is possibly TRBD1 (5 bases). The CDR3 has 16 residues. Germline CDR1 is MNHEY and CDR2 is SVGAGI. V was cut by 0 bases and J by 5 bases, with 16 bases left in between. CDR3 residues: CASSYSGSRVWTEAFF. The CDR3 bases are TGTGCCAGCAGTTACTCCGGGTCCAGGGTGTGGACTGAAGCTTTCTTT.

This rearrangement joins TRBV3-1 (or the pseudogene TRBV3-2) to TRBJ1-1, with D unclear. The germline V gene has CDR1 LGHDT and CDR2 YNNKEL (reference sequence). Trimming took 1 base from V and 13 from J, leaving 13 bases between them. The CDR3 is 12 residues long. The CDR3 DNA reads as TGTGCCAGCAGCCAAGGGAGTAGTGGTCTTTTCTTT. It is translated as CASSQGSSGLFF.

This CDR3 is CASSQAGTAVYEQYF. The DNA for the CDR3 is TGTGCCAGCAGCCAAGCCGGGACAGCAGTCTACGAGCAGTACTTC. The J gene is TRBJ2-7, the V gene TRBV5-4; 7 bases line up with TRBD1. The CDR3 totals 15 residues. In germline, CDR1 is SGHNT, CDR2 YYREEE (reference sequence). Losses at the gene ends were 4 bases for V and 3 bases for J; bases not matched to a gene: 10.

About this clone itself: Other DNA variants within this sample encode the same CDR3. The J gene is TRBJ1-2, the V gene TRBV6-5; a possible D gene is TRBD1 (6 bases). Trimming took off 6 bases at V and 1 base at J, with 9 bases between the two ends. Germline V gene data show CDR1 as MNHEY and CDR2 as SVGAGI. The CDR3 totals 13 residues. The CDR3: CASSRDINYGYTF. The CDR3, as DNA: TGTGCCAGCAGCCGGGACATTAACTATGGCTACACCTTC.